One sample yielded the 20 T cell receptor delta chains listed below, sequenced in a study of delta chain sequences of gamma delta T cells. TCRdb re-called the PCR reads using CATT. The sample records approximately 3,000 delta-chain clones, approximately 63% being singletons. The sample comprised a tumor sample. These receptors all come from a human donor with breast cancer.

This clone was observed a handful of times. TCRdb's protein, taken from a much larger clone, differs from this DNA's translation at residue 9, likely owing to a read error; the protein displayed comes from the DNA. The gene calls are TRDV2 and TRDJ1; a weak D match, TRDD3 (5 bases). V was shortened by 3 bases and J by 0 bases, with 16 bases between the two germline ends. The CDR3 consists of 16 residues. The germline CDR1 and CDR2 sequences are GEAIGNYY and EKD. Here the CDR3 reads CACDPLGGADTDKLIF. CDR3 nucleotide sequence: TGTGCCTGTGACCCACTCGGGGGGGCAGACACCGATAAACTCATCTTT.

The chain employs TRDV1 and TRDJ1, with D hard to call. V was shortened by 10 bases and J by 5 bases, with 26 bases between the two germline ends. Germline values: CDR1 TSWWSYY, CDR2 QGS. CDR3 length equals 16 residues. CDR3 residues: CARDDNDHPEKDKLIF. The CDR3 DNA reads as TGTGCTCGTGACGATAATGATCACCCTGAAAAGGATAAACTCATCTTT.

This clone was detected only a few times. The protein in TCRdb stems from a much larger clone and differs at residue 9 from this DNA's translation, likely a read error; here the protein is translated from the DNA. The rearrangement uses TRDV2 and TRDJ3; D ambiguous. The CDR3 spans 16 residues. Germline CDR1 is GEAIGNYY and CDR2 is EKD. The CDR3 region is CACDSSTSRDTRQMFF. The DNA for the CDR3 is TGTGCCTGTGACTCATCTACCTCCCGGGACACCCGACAGATGTTTTTC.

The chain links TRDV2 to TRDJ1; D is undetermined. CDR1 GEAIGNYY and CDR2 EKD come from the germline V gene. This CDR3 is built from 20 residues. Trimming removed 0 bases at V and 12 bases at J, with 37 bases between. The DNA for the CDR3 is TGTGCCTGTGACACCGTGCTGCCGGCCGGGAGGTTCACAAACACCCTCATATTCATCTTT. Amino acids: CACDTVLPAGRFTNTLIFIF.

V gene TRDV2 combines with J gene TRDJ1, with 7 bases that match TRDD3. CDR1 and CDR2 (germline): GEAIGNYY, EKD. Unmatched junction bases numbered 13, after V lost 7 bases and J lost 3 bases. CDR3 length: 15 amino acids. CDR3 amino acids: CAWYAVGERADKLIF. DNA of the CDR3: TGTGCCTGGTACGCCGTGGGGGAACGCGCCGATAAACTCATCTTT.

This clone was counted a few times. For this DNA, TCRdb reports the protein of a much larger clone, which diverges at residue 6, most likely from a read error; the protein presented here is translated directly from the DNA. This sequence joins TRDV2 and TRDJ1; TRDD3 matches 10 bases. From germline, CDR1 is GEAIGNYY and CDR2 EKD. V trimming: 3 bases; J trimming: 0 bases; junction bases outside the gene matches: 6. The CDR3 totals 16 residues. CDR3 nucleotides: TGTGCCTGTGACCTTGTGGGGGATACAAACACCGATAAACTCATCTTT. Amino acids: CACDLVGDTNTDKLIF.

This clone appeared a few times. A read error is the likely source, as a far larger clone sits one nucleotide away. This CDR3 is also generated by other DNA sequences in the sample. The rearrangement joins TRDV2 to TRDJ1; 8 bases align to TRDD3. The germline V gene encodes CDR1 GEAIGNYY and CDR2 EKD. J was trimmed by 5 bases and V by 2 bases; bases with no gene match: 12. The CDR3 totals 16 residues. In DNA form, the CDR3 reads TGTGCCTGTGACAACCTGGGGGAGGAAAGCACAGATAAACTCATCTTT. Residues: CACDNLGEESTDKLIF.

Concerning this clone: This DNA's translation and the protein TCRdb lists, from a much larger clone, do not match at residue 6, likely due to a read error; the protein shown is translated from the DNA. This sequence joins TRDV2 and TRDJ1; possible D gene TRDD3, 6 bases. Germline V gene sequence: CDR1 GEAIGNYY, CDR2 EKD. CDR3 size: 16 residues. The germline V and J ends were trimmed by 2 bases and 1 base, with 16 bases remaining between them. CDR3 in amino acids: CACDNPGEESTDKLIF. CDR3 nucleotide sequence: TGTGCCTGTGACAACCCGGGGGAGGAAAGCACCGATAAACTCATCTTT.

By sample fraction, this clone is medium-sized. TCRdb's entry gives the protein of a much larger clone, which mismatches this DNA's translation at residue 17, likely from a read error; the protein reported here is translated from the DNA. This chain uses TRDV2 with TRDJ1; D possibly corresponds to TRDD3 (6 bases). The CDR3 is made up of 20 amino acids. Germline values: CDR1 GEAIGNYY, CDR2 EKD. The CDR3: CACDTVSREGDRPYTDELIF. CDR3 in DNA: TGTGCCTGTGACACCGTGTCAAGGGAGGGGGACCGACCTTACACCGATGAACTCATCTTT.

As for this clone: The protein given by TCRdb reflects a much larger clone and differs at residue 2 from this DNA's translation, likely from a read error; the protein shown is the DNA's translation. V gene TRDV2 combines with J gene TRDJ1; 11 nucleotides align to TRDD3. The germline V gene has CDR1 GEAIGNYY and CDR2 EKD. The CDR3 runs to 22 residues. CDR3 region: CSCDDYRPSLVLGDISGHKLIF. The CDR3 bases are TGTTCCTGTGACGATTACAGGCCTTCCCTCGTACTGGGGGATATTTCGGGTCATAAACTCATCTTT.

The CDR3 sequence: CACDTLSREGDRLYTDKLIF. In DNA, the CDR3 is TGTGCCTGTGACACCCTTTCAAGGGAGGGCGATCGACTCTACACCGATAAACTCATCTTT. V and J are TRDV2 and TRDJ1, with D uncertain. The germline V gene encodes CDR1 GEAIGNYY and CDR2 EKD. V lost 0 bases to trimming and J lost 0 bases, with 25 bases between them. CDR3 length: 20 residues.

Details on this clone: Possible read error: a much larger clone is one base away. Other DNA sequences from this sample encode an identical CDR3 as well. The rearrangement joins TRDV2 to TRDJ1, with 13 bases identical to TRDD3. The CDR3 runs 18 residues. V dropped 0 bases and J dropped 5; count of bases not matched to a gene: 11. Germline V gives CDR1 GEAIGNYY, CDR2 EKD. The CDR3 spells CACDTLTTGGYVADKLIF. For the CDR3, the DNA is TGTGCCTGTGACACCCTAACTACTGGGGGATACGTGGCAGATAAACTCATCTTT.

The chain employs TRDV2 and TRDJ1; unclear D gene. Germline CDR1 and CDR2: GEAIGNYY and EKD. This CDR3 is built from 15 residues. Trimming removed 3 bases at V and 5 bases at J, with 18 bases between. The CDR3 region is CACDEVTGYKDKLIF. The CDR3 DNA sequence: TGTGCCTGTGACGAAGTGACAGGGTATAAAGATAAACTCATCTTT.

This clone has a handful of counts. TCRdb assigns this DNA the protein of a much larger clone, which departs from its translation at residue 12; this likely reflects a read error, and the protein shown comes from translating the DNA. The CDR3 nucleotides are TGTGCCTGTGACTCCCTTTGGCAAACGGGGATATGTTACACCGATAAACTCATCTTT. Translation: CACDSLWQTGICYTDKLIF. The chain links TRDV2 to TRDJ1; 7 nucleotides agree with TRDD3. The CDR3 sequence is 19 residues long. The ends lost 3 bases at V and 0 bases at J; junction bases unmatched: 18. Germline lookup yields CDR1 GEAIGNYY and CDR2 EKD.

By proportion, this clone is medium-sized. The translation of this DNA and the TCRdb protein of a much larger clone differ at residue 16, probably owing to a read error; the protein shown here is translated from the DNA. The chain is built from TRDV2 and TRDJ1, with D maybe TRDD3 (6 bases). The CDR3 is 20 amino acids. Germline CDR1 and CDR2: GEAIGNYY and EKD. The CDR3 region is CACDTVSREGDRPYTGKLIF. CDR3 sequence (DNA): TGTGCCTGTGACACCGTGTCAAGGGAGGGGGACCGACCTTACACCGGTAAACTCATCTTT.

This clone was seen a handful of times. This sequence is one base from a far larger clone and is likely a read error. Other nucleotide sequences from this sample produce the same CDR3. V is TRDV2 and J is TRDJ1; 9 positions agree with TRDD3. The CDR3 consists of 16 residues. Germline CDR1 GEAIGNYY, CDR2 EKD. CDR3 DNA sequence: TGCGCCTGTGATCCACTGGGGGACCCGTACACCGATAAACTCATCTTT. Translated, it gives CACDPLGDPYTDKLIF.

This clone is medium-sized. The protein held in TCRdb is that of a much larger clone and does not match this DNA's translation at residue 16, likely because of a read error; the protein shown is translated from the DNA. The same CDR3 arises from other DNA sequences in this sample as well. The chain carries TRDV2 and TRDJ1; weak D call: TRDD3 (6 bases). This CDR3 region has 20 residues. Per the germline V gene, CDR1 is GEAIGNYY and CDR2 is EKD. DNA of the CDR3: TGTGCCTGTGACACCGTGTCAAGGGAGGGGGACCGACCTTACACCGCTAAACTCATCTTT. Amino acid sequence: CACDTVSREGDRPYTAKLIF.

Concerning this clone itself: TCRdb's protein for this DNA is that of a much larger clone and differs from the translation at residue 3, likely a read error; the protein shown is the DNA translation. The J gene is TRDJ1, the V gene TRDV2, with D maybe TRDD3 (5 bases). The CDR3 contains 16 residues. V was cut by 8 bases and J by 0 bases, with 21 bases left in between. CDR1 is GEAIGNYY, CDR2 EKD, per germline. The chain's CDR3 is CAFVSLDGDHTDKLIF. The CDR3 DNA sequence: TGTGCCTTTGTCTCCCTGGACGGGGACCACACCGATAAACTCATCTTT.

The V gene is TRDV2, the J gene TRDJ1, with TRDD3 as a possible D gene (6 bases). Trimming took off 2 bases at V and 3 bases at J, with 21 bases between the two ends. The CDR3 length is 17 residues. CDR1 GEAIGNYY and CDR2 EKD come from the germline V gene. Here the CDR3 DNA reads TGTGCCTGTGACATACTTCTAAGTAATGGGGGGTCCGATAAACTCATCTTT. Amino acid sequence: CACDILLSNGGSDKLIF.

For this clone: The protein TCRdb lists belongs to a much larger clone and differs from this DNA's translation at residue 14, which points to a read error; the protein shown is made from the DNA. This chain links TRDV2 with TRDJ1; D call uncertain. Germline lookup yields CDR1 GEAIGNYY and CDR2 EKD. CDR3 size: 18 residues. In nucleotides, the CDR3 is TGTGCCTGTGACACTTTGCTTGATCGATCGGAGTACACCGAAAAACTCATCTTT. Translation: CACDTLLDRSEYTEKLIF.